This TCR beta chain was identified in a study of early T cells in non-severe SARS-CoV-2 infection. By share, this clonotype ranks as medium-sized. The antigen is not known. Individual cDNA molecules carried attached unique molecular identifiers. TCRdb re-derived calls from the 5' RACE reads in MiXCR, one entry per CDR3 protein. The table lists roughly 16,000 distinct CDR3 sequences, about 5% of them singletons. Study results and limitations: Clonotype matching in VDJdb favored anti-spike CD8 responses and did not capture private and CD4 specificities.

The germline CDR1 and CDR2 sequences are MNHNY and SVGAGI (reference sequence). The ends were cut back, 4 bases at V and 7 bases at J, with 2 bases in the middle. The CDR3 loop spans 11 amino acids. The rearrangement uses TRBV6-6 and TRBJ1-6; D uncertain. The receptor was isolated from an adult who was a healthcare worker with PCR-confirmed SARS-CoV-2 infection or an uninfected control (not recorded which). The sequencing here drew on whole blood, taken at baseline. CDR3 in DNA: TGTGCCAGCAGTTTCAATTCACCCCTCCACTTT. Translation: CASSFNSPLHF.